This T cell receptor beta chain is drawn from a study of blood T cell repertoires in COVID-19. Data came from immunoSEQ multiplex PCR; TCRdb stores just in-frame clones and leaves some out. Of hundreds of thousands of clones in the sample, around 90% were seen once. Germline V gene data show CDR1 as SGDLS and CDR2 as YYNGEE. CDR3 length: 17 residues. The trim removed 0 bases at V and 8 bases at J, leaving 11 bases unmatched. This chain connects TRBV9 to TRBJ2-1, with 10 bases lining up with TRBD2. The origin of this receptor is a man aged 30 to 45 who had been exposed to COVID-19. The material sequenced was PBMCs or T cells enriched from blood (not recorded which). For the CDR3, the DNA is TGTGCCAGCAGCGTAGTCGCAAGCGGGGGGGCTCCCCATGAGCAGTTCTTC. It codes for CASSVVASGGAPHEQFF.